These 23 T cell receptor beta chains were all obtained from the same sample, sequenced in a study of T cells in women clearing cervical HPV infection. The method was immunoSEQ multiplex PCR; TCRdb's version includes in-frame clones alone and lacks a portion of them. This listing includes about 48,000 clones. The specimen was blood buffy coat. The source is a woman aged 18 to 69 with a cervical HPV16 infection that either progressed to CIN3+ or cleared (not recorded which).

The sequenced part of the CDR3 DNA is TGTGCCAGCAGCCGACTCGAAAATACG. It is translated as CASSRLENT. The CDR3 in its entirety is CASSRLENTQYF. The chain uses TRBV7-2 and TRBJ2-3; D unclear. The CDR3 end falls 3 residues outside the read, so it is completed with the germline J gene. CDR3 size: 12 residues. The germline gives CDR1 SGHTA, CDR2 FQGNSA. V was trimmed by 5 bases and J by 7 bases, leaving 10 bases between them.

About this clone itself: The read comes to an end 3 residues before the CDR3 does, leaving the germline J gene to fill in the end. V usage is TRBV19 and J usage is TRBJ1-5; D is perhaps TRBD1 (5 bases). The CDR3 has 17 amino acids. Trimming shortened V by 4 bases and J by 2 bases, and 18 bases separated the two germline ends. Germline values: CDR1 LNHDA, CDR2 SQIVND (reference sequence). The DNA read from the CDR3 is TGTGCCAGTAGTAGACTGACAGCCGACTGGGGCAATCAGCCC. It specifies CASSRLTADWGNQP. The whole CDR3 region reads CASSRLTADWGNQPQHF.

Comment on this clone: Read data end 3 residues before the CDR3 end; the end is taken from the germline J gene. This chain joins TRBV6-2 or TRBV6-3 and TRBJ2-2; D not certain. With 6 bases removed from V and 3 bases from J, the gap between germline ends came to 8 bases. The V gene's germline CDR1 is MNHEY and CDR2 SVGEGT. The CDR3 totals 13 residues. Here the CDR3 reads CASSPIDTGELFF. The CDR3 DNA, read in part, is TGTGCCAGCAGCCCAATTGACACCGGGGAG.

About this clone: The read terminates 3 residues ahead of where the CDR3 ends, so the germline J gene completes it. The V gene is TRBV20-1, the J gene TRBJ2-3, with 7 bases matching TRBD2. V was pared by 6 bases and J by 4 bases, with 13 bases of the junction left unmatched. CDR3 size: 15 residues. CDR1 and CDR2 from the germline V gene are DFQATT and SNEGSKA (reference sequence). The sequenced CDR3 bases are TGCAGTGCACCAGCCCCGAGCGGGGTCGCAGATACG. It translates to CSAPAPSGVADT. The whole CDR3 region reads CSAPAPSGVADTQYF.

CDR3 bases read: TGTGCCAGCAGACCCTATTCCGGGACAGGGGGACAGCCC. It codes for CASRPYSGTGGQP. The full CDR3 reads CASRPYSGTGGQPQHF. V and J are TRBV28 and TRBJ1-5; 11 bases agree with TRBD1. The read gets to within 3 residues of the CDR3 end, and the germline J gene fills in the rest. The CDR3 totals 16 residues. The trim removed 6 bases at V and 7 bases at J, leaving 11 bases unmatched. Germline lookup yields CDR1 MDHEN and CDR2 SYDVKM.

The CDR3 region is CSAIEGGAQETQYF. The covered CDR3 bases are TGCAGTGCTATAGAGGGGGGGGCCCAAGAGACC. The chain has TRBV20-1 and TRBJ2-5; TRBD2 is a possible D gene (7 bases). The CDR3 is cut off 3 residues early in the read; its end comes from the germline J gene. Germline V lookup: CDR1 DFQATT, CDR2 SNEGSKA (reference sequence). Trimming stripped 4 bases from V and 1 base from J, with 13 bases between. This CDR3 contains 14 residues.

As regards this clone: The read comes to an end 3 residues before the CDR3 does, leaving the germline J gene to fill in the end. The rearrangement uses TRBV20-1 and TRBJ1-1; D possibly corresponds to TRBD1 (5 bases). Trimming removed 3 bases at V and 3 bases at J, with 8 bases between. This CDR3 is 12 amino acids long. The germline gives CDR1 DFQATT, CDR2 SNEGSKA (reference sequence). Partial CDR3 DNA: TGCAGTGCTAGGGGGCCCGACACTGAA. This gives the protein CSARGPDTE. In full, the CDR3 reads CSARGPDTEAFF.

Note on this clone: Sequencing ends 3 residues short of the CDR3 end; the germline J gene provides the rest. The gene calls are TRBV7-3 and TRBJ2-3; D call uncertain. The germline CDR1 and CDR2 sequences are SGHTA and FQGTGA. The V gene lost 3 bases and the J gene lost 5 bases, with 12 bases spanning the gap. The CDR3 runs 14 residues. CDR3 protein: CASSFFQARDTQYF. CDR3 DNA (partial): TGTGCCAGCAGCTTCTTCCAGGCCCGAGATACG.

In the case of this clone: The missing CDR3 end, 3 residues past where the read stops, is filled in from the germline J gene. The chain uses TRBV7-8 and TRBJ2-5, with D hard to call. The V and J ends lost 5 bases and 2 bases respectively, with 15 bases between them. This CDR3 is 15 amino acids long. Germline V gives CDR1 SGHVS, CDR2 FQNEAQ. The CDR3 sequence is CASSTTHSRQETQYF. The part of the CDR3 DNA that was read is TGTGCCAGCAGCACCACTCATTCCCGGCAAGAGACC.

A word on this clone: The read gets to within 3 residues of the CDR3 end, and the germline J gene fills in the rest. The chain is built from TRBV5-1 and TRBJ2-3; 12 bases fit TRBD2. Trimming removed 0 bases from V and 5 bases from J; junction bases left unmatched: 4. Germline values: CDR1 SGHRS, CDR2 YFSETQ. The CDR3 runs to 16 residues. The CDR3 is CASSLGLAGVVDTQYF. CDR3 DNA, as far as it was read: TGCGCCAGCAGCTTGGGACTAGCGGGAGTGGTAGATACG.

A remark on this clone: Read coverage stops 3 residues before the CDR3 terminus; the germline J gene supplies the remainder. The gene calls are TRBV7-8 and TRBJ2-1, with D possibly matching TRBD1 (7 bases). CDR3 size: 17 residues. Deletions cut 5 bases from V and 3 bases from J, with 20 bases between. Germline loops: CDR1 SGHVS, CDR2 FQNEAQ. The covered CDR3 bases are TGTGCCAGCAGCCCCCGCGCCTGGGGGGACAGCTACAATGAG. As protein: CASSPRAWGDSYNE. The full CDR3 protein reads CASSPRAWGDSYNEQFF.

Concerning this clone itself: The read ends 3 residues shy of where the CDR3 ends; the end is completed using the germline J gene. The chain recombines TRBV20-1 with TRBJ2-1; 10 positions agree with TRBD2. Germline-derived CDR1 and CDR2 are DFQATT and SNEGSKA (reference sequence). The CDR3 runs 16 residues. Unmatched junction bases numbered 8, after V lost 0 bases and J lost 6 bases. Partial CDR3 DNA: TGCAGTGCTAGAGATTCGGCTAGCGGGAGAGGCAATGAG. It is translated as CSARDSASGRGNE. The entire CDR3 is CSARDSASGRGNEQFF.

CDR3 region: CASSSGTSGTYEQYF. CDR3 bases read: TGCGCCAGCAGCTCGGGGACTAGCGGGACCTACGAG. This chain uses TRBV5-1 with TRBJ2-7; 13 nucleotides match TRBD2. The DNA ends 3 residues before the CDR3 does, and the rest of the CDR3 is filled in from the germline J gene. This CDR3 region has 15 residues. V dropped 3 bases and J dropped 2; count of bases not matched to a gene: 2. The germline V gene has CDR1 SGHRS and CDR2 YFSETQ.

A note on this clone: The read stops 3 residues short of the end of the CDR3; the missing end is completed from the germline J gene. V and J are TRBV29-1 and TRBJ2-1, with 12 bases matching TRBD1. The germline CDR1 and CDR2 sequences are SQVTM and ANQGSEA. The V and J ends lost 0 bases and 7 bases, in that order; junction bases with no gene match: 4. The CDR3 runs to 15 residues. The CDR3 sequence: CSVEDPGQGANEQFF. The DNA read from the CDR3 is TGCAGCGTTGAAGATCCGGGACAGGGGGCTAATGAG.

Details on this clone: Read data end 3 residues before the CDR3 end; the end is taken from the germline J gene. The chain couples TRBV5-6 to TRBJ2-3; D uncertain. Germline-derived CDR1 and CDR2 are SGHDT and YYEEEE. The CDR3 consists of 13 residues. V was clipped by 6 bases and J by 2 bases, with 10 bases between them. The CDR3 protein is CASKVIATDTQYF. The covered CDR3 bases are TGTGCCAGCAAGGTAATAGCCACAGATACG. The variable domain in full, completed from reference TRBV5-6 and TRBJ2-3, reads DAGVTQSPTHLIKTRGQQVTLRCSPKSGHDTVSWYQQALGQGPQFIFQYYEEEERQRGNFPDRFSGHQFPNYSSELNVNALLLGDSALYLCASKVIATDTQYFGPGTRLTVL.

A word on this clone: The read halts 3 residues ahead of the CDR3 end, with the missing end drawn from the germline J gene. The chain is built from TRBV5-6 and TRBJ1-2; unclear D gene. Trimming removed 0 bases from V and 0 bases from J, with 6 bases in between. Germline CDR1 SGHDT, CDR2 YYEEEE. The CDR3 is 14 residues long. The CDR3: CASSLDQSNYGYTF. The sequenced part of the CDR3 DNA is TGTGCCAGCAGCTTGGATCAGTCTAACTATGGC.

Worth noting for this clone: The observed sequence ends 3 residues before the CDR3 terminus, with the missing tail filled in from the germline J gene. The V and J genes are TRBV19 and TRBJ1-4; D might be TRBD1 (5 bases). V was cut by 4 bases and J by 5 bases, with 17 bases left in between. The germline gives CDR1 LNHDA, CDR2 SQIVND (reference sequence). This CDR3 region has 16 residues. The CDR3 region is CASSTEGPGGNEKLFF. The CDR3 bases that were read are TGTGCCAGTAGTACCGAGGGTCCTGGGGGGAATGAAAAA.

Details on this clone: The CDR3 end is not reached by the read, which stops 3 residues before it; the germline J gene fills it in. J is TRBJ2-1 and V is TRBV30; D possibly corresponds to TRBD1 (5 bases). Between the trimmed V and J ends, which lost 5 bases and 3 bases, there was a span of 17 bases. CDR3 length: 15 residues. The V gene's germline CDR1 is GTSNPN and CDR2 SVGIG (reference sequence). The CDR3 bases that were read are TGTGCCTGGGCATGGGGTGAGACAGTCTACAATGAG. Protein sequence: CAWAWGETVYNE. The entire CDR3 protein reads CAWAWGETVYNEQFF. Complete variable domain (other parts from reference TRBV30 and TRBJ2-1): SQTIHQWPATLVQPVGSPLSLECTVEGTSNPNLYWYRQAAGRGLQLLFYSVGIGQISSEVPQNLSASRPQDRQFILSSKKLLLSDSGFYLCAWAWGETVYNEQFFGPGTRLTVL.

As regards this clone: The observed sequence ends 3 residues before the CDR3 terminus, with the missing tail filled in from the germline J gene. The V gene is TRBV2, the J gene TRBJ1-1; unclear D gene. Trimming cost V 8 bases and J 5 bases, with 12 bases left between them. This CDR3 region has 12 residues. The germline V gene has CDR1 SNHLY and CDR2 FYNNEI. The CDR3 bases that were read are TGTGCCAGCTGCCTCGGGTCTACTGAA. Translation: CASCLGSTE. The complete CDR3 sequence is CASCLGSTEAFF.

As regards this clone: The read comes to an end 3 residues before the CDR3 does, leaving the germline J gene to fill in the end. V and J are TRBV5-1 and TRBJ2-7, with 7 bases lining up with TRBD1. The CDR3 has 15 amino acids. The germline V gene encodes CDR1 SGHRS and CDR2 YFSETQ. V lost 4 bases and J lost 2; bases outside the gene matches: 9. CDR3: CASSTGTVGPYEQYF. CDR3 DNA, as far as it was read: TGCGCCAGCAGCACGGGGACAGTCGGGCCCTACGAG.

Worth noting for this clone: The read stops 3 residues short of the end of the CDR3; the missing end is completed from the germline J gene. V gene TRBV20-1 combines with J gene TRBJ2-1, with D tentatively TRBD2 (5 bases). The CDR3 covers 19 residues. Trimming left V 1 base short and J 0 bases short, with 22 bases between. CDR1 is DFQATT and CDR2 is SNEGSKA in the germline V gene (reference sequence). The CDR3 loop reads CSARGGLGRGSSSYNEQFF. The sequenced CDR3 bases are TGCAGTGCTAGAGGAGGTTTGGGTCGGGGATCGAGCTCCTACAATGAG.

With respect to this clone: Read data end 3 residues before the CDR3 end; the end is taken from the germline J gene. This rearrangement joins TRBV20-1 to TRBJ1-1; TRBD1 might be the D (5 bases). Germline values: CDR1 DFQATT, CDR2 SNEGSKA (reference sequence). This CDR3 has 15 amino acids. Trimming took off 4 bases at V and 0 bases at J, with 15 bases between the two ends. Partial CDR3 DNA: TGCAGTGCTAATAACCTAGGGGTTTTGAACACTGAA. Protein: CSANNLGVLNTE. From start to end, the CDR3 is CSANNLGVLNTEAFF.

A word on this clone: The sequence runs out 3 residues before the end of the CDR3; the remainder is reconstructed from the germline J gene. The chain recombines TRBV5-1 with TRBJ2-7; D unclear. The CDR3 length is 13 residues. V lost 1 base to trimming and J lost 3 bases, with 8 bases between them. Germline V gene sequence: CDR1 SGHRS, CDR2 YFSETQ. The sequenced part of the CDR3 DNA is TGCGCCAGCAGCTTGACAGCATTCTACGAG. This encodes CASSLTAFYE. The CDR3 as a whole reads CASSLTAFYEQYF.